The entry below describes one T cell receptor (beta chain). The data belong to a study of blood T cell repertoires in COVID-19. The overall study: Samples taken during acute and convalescent COVID-19 were collected in the United States, Italy and Spain. PBMCs, B-cell-depleted T cells, or T cells provided the cDNA or gDNA that made up the material.

Authors' analysis steps: Scientists estimated how many nucleated cells there were by amplifying reference gene primers. TCRdb's table, derived via immunoSEQ multiplex PCR, lists solely in-frame clones and lacks some. That table is the source of V, J and clone size, and D and trimming were worked out from the DNA. Altogether 12,000 to 15,000 clones are present, around 75% being singletons, with the ten largest covering roughly an eighth. Per germline, CDR1 SGHNT and CDR2 YYREEE (reference sequence). This CDR3 spans 17 amino acids. V lost 4 bases to trimming and J lost 0 bases; unmatched junction nucleotides: 10.

Specimen: peripheral blood. V is TRBV5-4 and J is TRBJ1-1; 9 bases are a match to TRBD1. The TCR sequence derives from a man aged 55 to 70 with acute or convalescent COVID-19. The CDR3 bases are TGTGCCAGCAGCCCTGGGACAGGGACGATAATGAACACTGAAGCTTTCTTT. It yields the protein CASSPGTGTIMNTEAFF.